The 9 T cell receptor beta chains given below trace back to one sample, sequenced in a study of cytomegalovirus exposure and HLA in healthy donors. The PCR contained 60 Vbeta and 13 Jbeta primers. The assay was immunoSEQ multiplex PCR, and TCRdb's table has in-frame clones only and misses some. Counted here are more than 100,000 clones, roughly three quarters occurring once; the ten biggest clones make up approximately 1.6%. The sample comprised PBMCs. The origin of the receptors is a woman under 30 in good health and CMV-seronegative.

The chain joins TRBV5-1 to TRBJ2-5; 9 bases are shared with TRBD2. The CDR3 loop spans 16 amino acids. V lost 0 bases to trimming and J lost 5 bases; unmatched junction nucleotides: 8. CDR1 is SGHRS, CDR2 YFSETQ, per germline. The CDR3 loop reads CASSLASSGIGETQYF. The CDR3, as DNA: TGCGCCAGCAGCTTGGCCTCTAGCGGGATCGGGGAGACCCAGTACTTC. The full variable domain, in which reference TRBV5-1 and TRBJ2-5 provide the parts outside the CDR3, is KAGVTQTPRYLIKTRGQQVTLSCSPISGHRSVSWYQQTPGQGLQFLFEYFSETQRNKGNFPGRFSGRQFSNSRSEMNVSTLELGDSALYLCASSLASSGIGETQYFGPGTRLLVL.

This chain connects TRBV2 to TRBJ2-1; D not resolved. Germline V gene data show CDR1 as SNHLY and CDR2 as FYNNEI. The CDR3 is 12 amino acids. The ends were cut back, 6 bases at V and 6 bases at J, with 9 bases in the middle. The CDR3 nucleotides read TGTGCCAGCAGCGGCAGGCCCAATGAGCAGTTCTTC. Translating gives CASSGRPNEQFF.

The rearrangement links TRBV19 to TRBJ1-2; tentative D call: TRBD1 (6 bases). The CDR3 totals 19 residues. Germline lookup yields CDR1 LNHDA and CDR2 SQIVND (reference sequence). The V gene lost 6 bases and the J gene lost 0 bases, with 26 bases spanning the gap. In DNA form, the CDR3 reads TGTGCCAGTAGCCAAGAGGGGGGGCCCTATAAGACCGCTAACTATGGCTACACCTTC. Its protein is CASSQEGGPYKTANYGYTF.

The chain couples TRBV7-2 to TRBJ2-1; 10 bases agree with TRBD2. Trimming at V came to 7 bases and at J to 7 bases, leaving 7 bases not matched to a gene. Germline V CDR1 and CDR2: SGHTA, FQGNSA. This CDR3 contains 14 residues. CDR3 sequence (DNA): TGTGCCAGCACCCTAGGACTAGCGGCGAATGAGCAGTTCTTC. Translating gives CASTLGLAANEQFF.

The chain joins TRBV30 to TRBJ2-1; the match to TRBD2 covers 7 bases. Looked up from germline, CDR1 is GTSNPN and CDR2 is SVGIG (reference sequence). V shed 2 bases, J shed 8 bases, and the junction held 9 bases outside the gene matches. The CDR3 covers 14 residues. This CDR3 is CAWSPAGVRDEQFF. In DNA form, the CDR3 reads TGTGCCTGGAGTCCCGCGGGAGTCAGGGATGAGCAGTTCTTC.

V is TRBV15 and J is TRBJ1-1; 12 bases are shared with TRBD1. CDR1 LNHNV and CDR2 YYDKDF come from the germline V gene (reference sequence). This CDR3 region has 14 residues. The junction had 5 bases not matched to a gene; V was cut back by 1 base and J by 11 bases. CDR3 residues: CATSRGGQGARAFF. The DNA of the CDR3 is TGTGCCACCAGCAGAGGGGGACAGGGGGCGCGGGCTTTCTTT.

The V gene is TRBV4-2, the J gene TRBJ1-1; D remains ambiguous. The CDR3 consists of 11 residues. V lost 1 base, J lost 5 bases, and 2 bases lay in between. In germline, CDR1 is LGHNA, CDR2 YNFKEQ. The CDR3 here is CASSQATEAFF. Here the CDR3 DNA reads TGTGCCAGCAGCCAAGCAACTGAAGCTTTCTTT.

The chain employs TRBV7-9 and TRBJ2-7; tentative D call: TRBD2 (6 bases). Germline CDR1 is SEHNR and CDR2 is FQNEAQ (reference sequence). With 5 bases removed from V and 2 bases from J, the gap between germline ends came to 13 bases. This CDR3 contains 14 residues. The CDR3 loop is CASSPRDSTYEQYF. The CDR3 DNA follows: TGTGCCAGCAGCCCGCGGGACTCTACCTACGAGCAGTACTTC.

This clone was detected only a few times. The chain recombines TRBV6-1 with TRBJ1-1, with D tentatively TRBD1 (6 bases). V was trimmed by 2 bases and J by 1 base, leaving 11 bases between them. The germline CDR1 and CDR2 sequences are MNHNS and SASEGT. The length of the CDR3 is 15 residues. The CDR3 DNA is TGTGCCAGCAGTGAAAACAGGGAGGGGAACACTGAAGCTTTCTTT. Amino acid sequence: CASSENREGNTEAFF.